This TCR beta chain is drawn from a study of T cells in Graves' hyperthyroidism and ophthalmopathy (dated by TCRdb to 2018 to 2020). Regarding the study in general: Peripheral blood samples were taken at initial diagnosis, before any treatment was given. TCR Vbeta CDR3 sequencing of 130 to 150 peripheral blood samples (more than 40 ophthalmopathy, around 80 hyperthyroidism and roughly 17 progressor patients) is reported in the paper. For training and testing, the 80 to 100 patients in the discovery cohort were randomly divided in a 7:3 ratio. To identify TCR V-J signatures that set the groups apart, the researchers used a discovery cohort of 100 patients, made up of roughly 40 with Graves' ophthalmopathy and some 58 with stable Graves' hyperthyroidism. After blood sampling, hyperthyroidism patients were treated with methimazole at a starting dose of 30 mg daily, and ophthalmopathy patients were treated with high-dose intravenous methylprednisolone. Whether ophthalmopathy could be predicted prospectively was tested in an independent validation cohort made up of 18 to 20 hyperthyroidism patients plus 17 patients who later progressed to ophthalmopathy. The study also compared thyroid tissue and blood T-cell repertoires from 5 to 7 Graves' hyperthyroidism patients.

The TCR beta CDR3 regions were amplified from the RNA transcripts. The TCR CDR3 was subjected to a first round of RT-PCR using the HTBI primer set and the Qiagen OneStep RT-PCR kit. Libraries were constructed in a second round of multiplex PCR, after which size selection and purification were performed. Libraries were sequenced paired-end with 100 bp reads on an Illumina HiSeq2000. Per the source publication's procedure: SOAPnuke was used to process the raw data, throwing out any read that contained adapters or uncalled bases, had a mean Phred below 15, or lacked an exact constant-primer or identifier match. High-quality paired reads were merged with COPE v1.2.5, and unique nucleotide sequences were defined as clonotypes. Clonotypes were aligned to IMGT TRBV, TRBD and TRBJ reference segments using MiTCR v1.1. Analysis was restricted to V-J combinations with a frequency above 0.0001, which covered just over 98% of repertoires. A TCS score was defined as the ratio of F50 (clonal expansion) to E x V (chaos), with BLOSUM62-based TCRdist applied between CDR3 peptides within each V-J. Welch's t-statistics and random forest reduced several hundred V-J features to 10 to 15, which were used in a naive Bayes classifier (R e1071). The public sequencing data were trimmed at Q25 with fastp and processed into clonotypes with MiXCR by TCRdb, which kept only in-frame beta chains. Rows with a matching CDR3 protein are joined into one entry that keeps the most common DNA and genes. TCRdb's processing, not the authors' own work, is the source of the V and J calls. In all, the sample holds some 600,000 distinct CDR3 sequences, and more than 11% of those were seen once. The ten biggest clones cover about 5.8% of the sample.

The paper's findings and limits, for the study overall: A 13 V-J signature model separated ophthalmopathy from stable hyperthyroidism, with approximately 86% sensitivity and approximately 81% specificity in cross-validation and 80%/75% in testing. In validation, the model predicted progression to ophthalmopathy with 55% to 71% sensitivity and 72% to 75% specificity, a median of about 6.7 months before onset. Sample size was not statistically predetermined, and blinding of investigators to group allocation was not performed. Most expanded thyroid clonotypes (frequency above 0.001) were also detected in blood, suggesting blood repertoires may reflect thyroid immune responses.

The sample holds many counts of this clonotype. The specificity of this receptor is unknown. There are no base qualities to consult, and no much larger clone falls within one base. CDR1 MNHEY and CDR2 SMNVEV were looked up in the germline V gene (reference sequence). V is shortened by 3 bases, J by 0 bases, and the region joining them spans 6 bases. From the cysteine through the phenylalanine, the CDR3 covers 13 amino acids. The kept DNA is CDR3 alone, 39 bases in frame from the first base. Hyperthyroidism patients were aged 18 to 65 years and newly diagnosed, with disease duration of less than 2 months. The study excluded patients with uncontrolled infections, other autoimmune diseases, pregnancy or lactation. Diagnoses were established on the basis of clinical symptoms, serum thyroxine and TRAb, thyroid ultrasound, and orbital computed tomography. Blood from progressor patients was drawn when they were first diagnosed with hyperthyroidism, before any ophthalmopathy symptoms appeared. PBMCs were separated from roughly 10 ml of fresh peripheral blood using Ficoll-Paque density gradient centrifugation. Progressor patients were defined as those initially diagnosed with Graves' hyperthyroidism in whom ophthalmopathy developed during follow-up. Total RNA was extracted with Trizol reagent, and quality was checked on an Agilent 2100 Bioanalyzer.

The chain was built from TRBV27 and TRBJ2-7, with the D gene uncertain. The receptor was isolated from a woman aged 30 to 39 with Graves' hyperthyroidism that later progressed to Graves' ophthalmopathy. The sequenced sample consisted of blood. The bases are TGTGCCAGCAGTTTCGAGAACTCCTACGAGCAGTACTTC. Its translation reads: CASSFENSYEQYF.